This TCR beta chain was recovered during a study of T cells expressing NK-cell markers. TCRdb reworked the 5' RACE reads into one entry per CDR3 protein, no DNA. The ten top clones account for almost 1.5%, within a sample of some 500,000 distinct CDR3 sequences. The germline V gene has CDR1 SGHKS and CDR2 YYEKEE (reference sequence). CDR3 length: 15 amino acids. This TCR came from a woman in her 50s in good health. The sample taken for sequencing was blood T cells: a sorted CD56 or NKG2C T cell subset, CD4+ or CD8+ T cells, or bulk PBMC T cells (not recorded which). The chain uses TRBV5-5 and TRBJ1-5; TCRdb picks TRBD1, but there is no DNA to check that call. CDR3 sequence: CASSSGTGRGQPQHF.